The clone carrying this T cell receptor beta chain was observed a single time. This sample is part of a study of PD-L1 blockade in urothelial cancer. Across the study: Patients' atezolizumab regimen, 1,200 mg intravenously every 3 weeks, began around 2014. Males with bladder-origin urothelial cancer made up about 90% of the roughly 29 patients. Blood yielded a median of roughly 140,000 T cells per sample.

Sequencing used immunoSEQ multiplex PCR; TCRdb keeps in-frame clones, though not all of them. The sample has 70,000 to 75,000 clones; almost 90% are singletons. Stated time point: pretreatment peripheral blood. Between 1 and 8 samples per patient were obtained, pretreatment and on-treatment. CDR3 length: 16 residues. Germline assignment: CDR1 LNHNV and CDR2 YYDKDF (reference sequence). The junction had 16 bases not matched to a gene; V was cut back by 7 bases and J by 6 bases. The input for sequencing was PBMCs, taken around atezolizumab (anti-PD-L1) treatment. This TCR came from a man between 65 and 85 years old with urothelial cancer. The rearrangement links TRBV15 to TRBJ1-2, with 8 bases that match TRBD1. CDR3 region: CATNTGGSFGGNGYTF. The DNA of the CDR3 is TGTGCCACCAACACAGGGGGTAGTTTTGGAGGGAATGGCTACACCTTC.